This T cell receptor (beta chain) was sequenced during a study of T-cell memory formation after mild COVID-19. TCRdb used MiXCR to reprocess the 5' RACE reads, holding one entry per CDR3 protein. The table includes hundreds of thousands of distinct CDR3 sequences, roughly 20% detected once. The CDR3 has 13 residues. The V gene's germline CDR1 is SNHLY and CDR2 FYNNEI. The V and J ends lost 5 bases and 5 bases respectively, with 13 bases between them. The TCR originated in an adult woman who had mild COVID-19 (a few samples of this study predate the infection). Cell type and time point are not known. This chain uses TRBV2 with TRBJ2-7; D may be TRBD2 (6 bases). The source material was PBMCs or a T cell subset sorted from them (not recorded which). CDR3 protein: CASSSRGVHEQYF. The CDR3 DNA reads TGTGCCAGCAGTTCCCGCGGGGTTCACGAGCAGTACTTC. Full variable domain (missing parts from reference TRBV2 and TRBJ2-7): EPEVTQTPSHQVTQMGQEVILRCVPISNHLYFYWYRQILGQKVEFLVSFYNNEISEKSEIFDDQFSVERPDGSNFTLKIRSTKLEDSAMYFCASSSRGVHEQYFGPGTRLTVT.